These 7 T cell receptor beta chains came from one sample sequenced in a study of OX40 agonist ivuxolimab in advanced cancers. Some clones are missing from TCRdb's copy, which holds only in-frame ones; the method was immunoSEQ multiplex PCR. The table records 70,000 to 75,000 clones, 88% of them present only once. The input for sequencing was CD4+ or CD8+ T cells sorted from blood, taken in a trial of the OX40 agonist ivuxolimab. The origin of the receptors is an adult with an advanced solid tumor such as melanoma, head and neck, liver or kidney cancer.

This rearrangement joins TRBV2 to TRBJ2-3; weak D call: TRBD2 (6 bases). The germline V gene encodes CDR1 SNHLY and CDR2 FYNNEI. This CDR3 has 12 amino acids. With 6 bases removed from V and 6 bases from J, the gap between germline ends came to 10 bases. CDR3 coding DNA: TGTGCCAGCAGACGGGACTCCGATACGCAGTATTTT. It is translated as CASRRDSDTQYF.

This clone was observed once. V gene TRBV9 combines with J gene TRBJ2-2; D is possibly TRBD1 or TRBD2 (6 bases each). The V end lost 0 bases, the J end lost 6 bases, and 18 bases lay between the germline ends. This CDR3 has 17 amino acids. The germline gives CDR1 SGDLS, CDR2 YYNGEE. This CDR3 is CASSVDAGEAWAGELFF. DNA for the CDR3: TGTGCCAGCAGCGTAGATGCAGGGGAGGCATGGGCCGGGGAGCTGTTTTTT.

CDR3 protein: CSGRTGKNTEAFF. The CDR3 bases are TGCAGCGGAAGAACAGGGAAGAACACTGAAGCTTTCTTT. The chain recombines TRBV29-1 with TRBJ1-1, with D perhaps TRBD1 (6 bases). The V end lost 7 bases, the J end lost 1 base, and 13 bases lay between the germline ends. The CDR3 has 13 amino acids. Per germline, CDR1 SQVTM and CDR2 ANQGSEA.

The chain has TRBV28 and TRBJ2-7, with 7 bases that match TRBD1. CDR1 is MDHEN and CDR2 is SYDVKM in the germline V gene. There are 13 residues in the CDR3. V shed 8 bases and J 6 bases; nucleotides not matched to a gene: 10. The CDR3 spells CASGSGGLGEQYF. CDR3 coding DNA: TGTGCCAGCGGATCAGGGGGTCTGGGCGAGCAGTACTTC.

The J gene is TRBJ2-1, the V gene TRBV28; maybe TRBD1 (6 bases). Trimming left V 6 bases short and J 6 bases short, with 18 bases between. CDR3 length: 15 amino acids. Germline CDR1 MDHEN, CDR2 SYDVKM. This CDR3 reads CASSSPGHVGNEQFF. In DNA, the CDR3 is TGTGCCAGCAGCTCCCCGGGACACGTGGGCAATGAGCAGTTCTTC.

The V and J genes are TRBV27 and TRBJ2-1; 8 bases match TRBD2. This CDR3 region has 15 residues. Losses at the gene ends were 4 bases for V and 4 bases for J; bases not matched to a gene: 6. CDR1 is MNHEY and CDR2 is SMNVEV in the germline V gene (reference sequence). The CDR3 here is CASSSSGSWYNEQFF. CDR3 sequence (DNA): TGTGCCAGCAGTTCCAGCGGGAGCTGGTACAATGAGCAGTTCTTC.

The rearrangement joins TRBV7-2 to TRBJ1-6; D call uncertain. Trimming left V 5 bases short and J 8 bases short, with 13 bases between. Germline values: CDR1 SGHTA, CDR2 FQGNSA. The CDR3 runs 14 residues. The CDR3 DNA reads TGTGCCAGCAGCCCGGGAGTGAACTATTCACCCCTCCACTTT. Translated, it gives CASSPGVNYSPLHF.